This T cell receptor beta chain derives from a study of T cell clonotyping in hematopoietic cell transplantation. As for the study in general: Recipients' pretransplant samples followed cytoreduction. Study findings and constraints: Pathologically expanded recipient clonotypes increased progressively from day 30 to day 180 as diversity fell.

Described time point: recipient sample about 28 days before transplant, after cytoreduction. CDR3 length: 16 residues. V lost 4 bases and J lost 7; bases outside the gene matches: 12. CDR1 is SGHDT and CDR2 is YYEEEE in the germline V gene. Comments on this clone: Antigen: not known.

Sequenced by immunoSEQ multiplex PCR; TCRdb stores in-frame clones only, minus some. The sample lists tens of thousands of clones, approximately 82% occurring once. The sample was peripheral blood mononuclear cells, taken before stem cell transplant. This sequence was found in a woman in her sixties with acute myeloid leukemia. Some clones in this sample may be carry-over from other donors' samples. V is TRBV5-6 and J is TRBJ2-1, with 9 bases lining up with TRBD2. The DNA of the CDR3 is TGTGCCAGCAGCACACCGCTAGCGGGGAGAGGGAATGAGCAGTTCTTC. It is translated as CASSTPLAGRGNEQFF.